This record concerns one TCR beta chain sequence. The CDR3 totals 11 residues. The V end was cut by 0 bases, the J end by 10 bases, with 9 bases between. Germline lookup yields CDR1 DFQATT and CDR2 SNEGSKA (reference sequence). This record belongs to a study of blood T cell repertoires in COVID-19. Study-wide background: Samples came from the United States, Italy and Spain, spanning acute and convalescent COVID-19. T cells, B-cell-depleted T cells, or PBMCs provided the cDNA or gDNA that served as material.

Clones were sequenced by immunoSEQ multiplex PCR, and TCRdb holds only the in-frame ones, with some missing. The sample comprises 650,000 to 800,000 clones, 90% of which are singletons, and around 0.3% rests with the top ten. The source of this sequence is a woman between 18 and 29 years old with acute or convalescent COVID-19. Sequencing used peripheral blood. The chain recombines TRBV20-1 with TRBJ1-1; D is ambiguous. The CDR3 region has the DNA TGCAGTGCTAGAGACACGGGTACAGCTTTCTTT. Translated, it gives CSARDTGTAFF.